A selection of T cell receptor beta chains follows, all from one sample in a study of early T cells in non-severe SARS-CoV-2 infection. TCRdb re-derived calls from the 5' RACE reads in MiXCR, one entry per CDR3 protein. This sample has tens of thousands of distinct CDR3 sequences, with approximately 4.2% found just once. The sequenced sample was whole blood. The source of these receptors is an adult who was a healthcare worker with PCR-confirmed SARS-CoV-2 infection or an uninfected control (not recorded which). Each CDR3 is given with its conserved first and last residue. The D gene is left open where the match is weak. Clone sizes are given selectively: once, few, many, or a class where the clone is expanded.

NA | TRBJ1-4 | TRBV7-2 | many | TGTGCCAGCAGCTTGAACTGGGGAACTAATGAAAAACTGTTTTTT | CASSLNWGTNEKLFF
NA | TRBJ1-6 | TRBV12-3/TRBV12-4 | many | TGTGCCAGCAGGCCTGGAGGGAGCTCCTATAATTCACCCCTCCACTTT | CASRPGGSSYNSPLHF
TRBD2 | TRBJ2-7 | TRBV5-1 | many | TGCGCCAGCAGCTCGGTTGGTAGCGGGGTCTACGAGCAGTACTTC | CASSSVGSGVYEQYF
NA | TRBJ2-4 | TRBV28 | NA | TGTGCCAGCAGTTTCTTGGAGCTGTACCAAGGGGGTAACGCCAAAAACATTCAGTACTTC | CASSFLELYQGGNAKNIQYF
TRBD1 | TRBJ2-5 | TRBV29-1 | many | TGCAGCGTTGAACCGGGACAGGGGGAAGGAGAGACCCAGTACTTC | CSVEPGQGEGETQYF
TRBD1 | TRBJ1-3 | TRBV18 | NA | TGTGCCAGCTCTCCCGGGACAGGGGATGGAAACACCATATATTTT | CASSPGTGDGNTIYF
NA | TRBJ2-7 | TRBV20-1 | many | TGCAGTGCCCCCCCAACAGGGAACAGCGAGCAGTACTTC | CSAPPTGNSEQYF
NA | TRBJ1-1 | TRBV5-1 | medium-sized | TGCGCCAGCAGCTTGAGAGGGAACACTGAAGCTTTCTTT | CASSLRGNTEAFF
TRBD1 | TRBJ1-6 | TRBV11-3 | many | TGTGCCAGCAGCTTGGGACAGGTTTCACCCCTCCACTTT | CASSLGQVSPLHF
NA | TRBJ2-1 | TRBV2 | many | TGTGCCAGCCTCTACGGGAGAGGAAACAATGAGCAGTTCTTC | CASLYGRGNNEQFF
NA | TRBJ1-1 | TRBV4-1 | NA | TGCGCCAGCAGCCATACAGGGAAGACTGAAGCTTTCTTT | CASSHTGKTEAFF
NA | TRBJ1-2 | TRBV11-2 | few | TGTGCCAGCAGGCCAGGGACCCGAGACGGCTACACCTTC | CASRPGTRDGYTF
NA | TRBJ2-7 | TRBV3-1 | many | TGTGCCAGCAGCCAGATGAGCGCCTACGAGCAGTACTTC | CASSQMSAYEQYF
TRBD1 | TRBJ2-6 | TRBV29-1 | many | TGCAGCGTTTTTACAGGGGCTGGGGCCAACGTCCTGACTTTC | CSVFTGAGANVLTF
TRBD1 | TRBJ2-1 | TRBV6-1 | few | TGTGCCAGCACGACAGGGTCGGTAGCCAATGAGCAGTTCTTC | CASTTGSVANEQFF
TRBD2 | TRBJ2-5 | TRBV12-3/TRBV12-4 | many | TGTGCCAGCAGTTGGACTAGCGGGAACCAAGAGACCCAGTACTTC | CASSWTSGNQETQYF
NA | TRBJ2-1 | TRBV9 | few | TGTGCCAGCAGCACAGACCTAGCGCAGCAGTTCTTC | CASSTDLAQQFF
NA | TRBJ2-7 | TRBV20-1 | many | TGCAGTGCTAGACCCTCGTCAGGGCGCTACGAGCAGTACTTC | CSARPSSGRYEQYF
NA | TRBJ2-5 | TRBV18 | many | TGTGCCAGCTCACCACCGGCGGCCCCTCAAGAGACCCAGTACTTC | CASSPPAAPQETQYF
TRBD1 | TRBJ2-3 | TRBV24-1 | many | TGTGCCACCAGTGAGAGGGACAGGGATTTGGATACGCAGTATTTT | CATSERDRDLDTQYF
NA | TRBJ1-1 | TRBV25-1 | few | TGTGCCTGCCATCACCCCGAATTTCAACCGGGCACTGAAGCTTTCTTT | CACHHPEFQPGTEAFF
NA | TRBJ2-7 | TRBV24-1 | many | TGTGCCACCAGTGATGGGGTGGCGTCCTACGAGCAGTACTTC | CATSDGVASYEQYF
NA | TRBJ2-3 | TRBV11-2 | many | TGTGCCAGCAGCTTAGTCGGGACTACGCAGTATTTT | CASSLVGTTQYF
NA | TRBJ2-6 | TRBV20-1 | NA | TGCAGTGCTGGTCCAGGGACCTCTGGGGCCAACGTCCTGACTTTC | CSAGPGTSGANVLTF
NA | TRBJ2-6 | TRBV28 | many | TGTGCCAGCAGTTTTTACCGGGCTCTCCTATCTGGGGCCAACGTCCTGACTTTC | CASSFYRALLSGANVLTF
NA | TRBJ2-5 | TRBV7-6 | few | TGTGCCAGCAGCTACGAGGGGGAGACCCAGTACTTC | CASSYEGETQYF
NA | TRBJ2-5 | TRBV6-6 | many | TGTGCCAGCGGTAGCAGTACAGAGACCCAGTACTTC | CASGSSTETQYF
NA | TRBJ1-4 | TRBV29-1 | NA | TGCAGCGTTGGGACCGGGGGGGAAAAACTGTTTTTT | CSVGTGGEKLFF
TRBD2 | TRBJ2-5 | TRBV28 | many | TGTGCCAGCAGTTCCCATATGGCGGGGGGGGAGACCCAGTACTTC | CASSSHMAGGETQYF
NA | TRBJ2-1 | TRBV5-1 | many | TGCGCCAGCAGCTTGGGGTCCCACAATGAGCAGTTCTTC | CASSLGSHNEQFF
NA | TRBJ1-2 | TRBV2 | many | TGTGCCAGCAAGACCGGGGGGGCGCTGGACGGCTACACCTTC | CASKTGGALDGYTF
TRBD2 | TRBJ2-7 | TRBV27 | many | TGTGCCAGCAGTTCAACCGGGACTAGGGCCTACGAGCAGTACTTC | CASSSTGTRAYEQYF
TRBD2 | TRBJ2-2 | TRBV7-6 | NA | TGTGCCAGCAGCTTATTTCGGTGGCGGGAGATAGTCACCGGGGAGCTGTTTTTT | CASSLFRWREIVTGELFF
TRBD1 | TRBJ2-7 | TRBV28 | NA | TGTGCCAGCAGTGTAGGGACAGGCCGATCCTACGAGCAGTACTTC | CASSVGTGRSYEQYF
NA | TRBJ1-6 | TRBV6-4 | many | TGTGCCAGCAGTGATGGCGAGAATTCACCCCTCCACTTT | CASSDGENSPLHF
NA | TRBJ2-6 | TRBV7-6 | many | TGTGCCAGCAGCTTAGAGGCGAGATTGAGTGGGGCCAACGTCCTGACTTTC | CASSLEARLSGANVLTF
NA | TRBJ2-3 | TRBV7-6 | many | TGTGCCAGCACCCTTAGGTCCTCCGGAAGGGCGCAGTATTTT | CASTLRSSGRAQYF
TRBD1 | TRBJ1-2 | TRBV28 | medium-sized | TGTGCCAGCAGTTCGGACAGGGGGCATGGCTACACCTTC | CASSSDRGHGYTF
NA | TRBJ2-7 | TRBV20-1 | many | TGCAGTGCTACCGCCCCCTCCTACGAGCAGTACTTC | CSATAPSYEQYF
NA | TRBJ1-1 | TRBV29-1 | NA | TGCAGCGTGGGTGTGGTCTTCCCGTACACTGAAGCTTTCTTT | CSVGVVFPYTEAFF
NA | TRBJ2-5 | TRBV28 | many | TGTGCCAGCAGTTCCATCACTAGCGCCAGGGGGGAGACCCAGTACTTC | CASSSITSARGETQYF